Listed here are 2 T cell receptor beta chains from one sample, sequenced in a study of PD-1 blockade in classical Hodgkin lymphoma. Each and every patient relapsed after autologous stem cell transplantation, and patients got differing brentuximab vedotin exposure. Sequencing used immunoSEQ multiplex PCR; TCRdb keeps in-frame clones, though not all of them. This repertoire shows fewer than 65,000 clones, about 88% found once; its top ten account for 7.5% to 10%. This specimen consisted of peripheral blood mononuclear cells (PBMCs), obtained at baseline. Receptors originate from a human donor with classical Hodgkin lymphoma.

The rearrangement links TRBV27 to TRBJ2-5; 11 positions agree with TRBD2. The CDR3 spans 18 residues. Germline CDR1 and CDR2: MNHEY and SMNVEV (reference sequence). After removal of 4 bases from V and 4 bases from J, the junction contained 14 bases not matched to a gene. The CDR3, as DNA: TGTGCCAGCAGTTACGCGGGAGGGCTAGCGGGAGGAGGAGAGACCCAGTACTTC. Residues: CASSYAGGLAGGGETQYF.

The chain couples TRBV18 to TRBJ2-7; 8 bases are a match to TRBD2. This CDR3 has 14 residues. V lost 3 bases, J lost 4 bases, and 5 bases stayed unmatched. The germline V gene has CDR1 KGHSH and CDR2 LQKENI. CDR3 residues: CASSPQRGQYEQYF. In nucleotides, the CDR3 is TGTGCCAGCTCACCTCAGCGGGGGCAATACGAGCAGTACTTC.